The 22 T cell receptor beta chains in this list originate from one sample, sequenced in a study of blood T cell repertoires in COVID-19. The data were produced by immunoSEQ multiplex PCR, yet TCRdb's version contains in-frame clones alone and is incomplete. Of 150,000 to 200,000 clones listed, about 86% are singletons. Sequencing was carried out using peripheral blood. Every receptor here comes from a man aged 55 to 70 with acute or convalescent COVID-19.

This clone was recorded once. This chain links TRBV9 with TRBJ1-6; D is uncertain. Germline values: CDR1 SGDLS, CDR2 YYNGEE. The CDR3 is 14 amino acids. With 1 base removed from V and 7 bases from J, the gap between germline ends came to 9 bases. This chain's CDR3 is CASSVSGSNSPLHF. The CDR3 region has the DNA TGTGCCAGCAGCGTAAGCGGGTCAAATTCACCCCTCCACTTT.

This clone is a singleton in its sample. The gene calls are TRBV19 and TRBJ1-3; D not resolved. CDR3 size: 13 residues. In germline, CDR1 is LNHDA, CDR2 SQIVND (reference sequence). Trimming cost V 7 bases and J 4 bases, with 11 bases left between them. CDR3 in DNA: TGTGCCAGTACACGGGGTTACGGAAACACCATATATTTT. Its translation is CASTRGYGNTIYF.

The rearrangement joins TRBV10-3 to TRBJ1-3, with TRBD1 matching over 7 bases. The CDR3 totals 14 residues. Germline-derived CDR1 and CDR2 are ENHRY and SYGVKD. The junction had 8 bases not matched to a gene; V was cut back by 6 bases and J by 6 bases. The CDR3 here is CAIRPTGASNTIYF. CDR3 in DNA: TGTGCCATCAGGCCAACAGGGGCCTCAAACACCATATATTTT.

The sample holds many counts of this clone. The rearrangement uses TRBV2 and TRBJ2-4; 7 bases map to TRBD1. The CDR3 is 14 amino acids. Germline V gene data show CDR1 as SNHLY and CDR2 as FYNNEI. Trimming took 5 bases from V and 1 from J; bases not matched to a gene: 2. Written as DNA, the CDR3 is TGTGCCAGCAGTCCGACAGGGGCCAAAAACATTCAGTACTTC. Translating it yields CASSPTGAKNIQYF.

V gene TRBV5-1 combines with J gene TRBJ2-6; D gene uncertain. Trimming left V 6 bases short and J 2 bases short, with 6 bases between. Per the germline V gene, CDR1 is SGHRS and CDR2 is YFSETQ. The CDR3 covers 13 residues. The CDR3 here is CASTPAGANVLTF. The CDR3 bases are TGCGCCAGCACCCCAGCTGGGGCCAACGTCCTGACTTTC.

The chain links TRBV28 to TRBJ2-2, with 9 bases lining up with TRBD1. V shed 8 bases and J 7 bases; nucleotides not matched to a gene: 14. CDR1 and CDR2 (germline): MDHEN, SYDVKM. This CDR3 spans 16 amino acids. In nucleotides, the CDR3 is TGTGCCAGCGCCCTTACCGGGACAGGGAGAGTCGGGGAGCTGTTTTTT. It encodes CASALTGTGRVGELFF. Combining the CDR3 with reference TRBV28 and TRBJ2-2 gives the whole variable domain DVKVTQSSRYLVKRTGEKVFLECVQDMDHENMFWYRQDPGLGLRLIYFSYDVKMKEKGDIPEGYSVSREKKERFSLILESASTNQTSMYLCASALTGTGRVGELFFGEGSRLTVL.

The chain is built from TRBV6-1 and TRBJ1-1, with a weak D call TRBD1 (5 bases). Per the germline V gene, CDR1 is MNHNS and CDR2 is SASEGT. This CDR3 comprises 14 residues. V lost 2 bases, J lost 3 bases, and 10 bases lay in between. The CDR3 sequence is CASSEFGRDTEAFF. In nucleotides, the CDR3 is TGTGCCAGCAGTGAATTCGGCAGGGACACTGAAGCTTTCTTT.

The chain joins TRBV28 to TRBJ2-3; 7 bases align to TRBD2. The CDR3 is 15 amino acids. V shed 6 bases, J shed 3 bases, and the junction held 9 bases outside the gene matches. Germline-derived CDR1 and CDR2 are MDHEN and SYDVKM. The CDR3 loop is CASRSGGSWTDTQYF. The CDR3 bases are TGTGCCAGCAGGTCCGGCGGGAGCTGGACAGATACGCAGTATTTT.

J is TRBJ2-3 and V is TRBV3-1 (or the pseudogene TRBV3-2); possibly TRBD2 for D (6 bases). Trimming stripped 1 base from V and 2 bases from J, with 16 bases between. The CDR3 length is 17 residues. Germline V gene lookup returns CDR1 LGHDT and CDR2 YNNKEL (reference sequence). The CDR3 DNA reads TGTGCCAGCAGCCAAGGTGGGGCGGGACCCTCCACAGATACGCAGTATTTT. Translation: CASSQGGAGPSTDTQYF.

The chain carries TRBV13 and TRBJ2-5; 7 bases line up with TRBD1. This CDR3 comprises 15 residues. The germline CDR1 and CDR2 sequences are PRHDT and FYEKMQ (reference sequence). J lost 1 base, V lost 5 bases, and 7 bases had no gene match. CDR3 bases: TGTGCCAGCAGCAGGGGGCGGGCAGTCCAAGAGACCCAGTACTTC. Translation gives CASSRGRAVQETQYF. Together with reference TRBV13 and TRBJ2-5, the CDR3 gives the full variable domain: AAGVIQSPRHLIKEKRETATLKCYPIPRHDTVYWYQQGPGQDPQFLISFYEKMQSDKGSIPDRFSAQQFSDYHSELNMSSLELGDSALYFCASSRGRAVQETQYFGPGTRLLVL.

The DNA of the CDR3 is TGTGCCAGCAGTTCTTCCACCGGAGTTTTCGGGGAGCTGTTTTTT. Translated, it gives CASSSSTGVFGELFF. The V call is TRBV28, the J call TRBJ2-2; D gene unclear. The germline gives CDR1 MDHEN, CDR2 SYDVKM. Trimming pared 4 bases from V and 7 bases from J, leaving 16 bases between. This CDR3 contains 15 residues. Full variable domain (rest looked up from reference TRBV28 and TRBJ2-2): DVKVTQSSRYLVKRTGEKVFLECVQDMDHENMFWYRQDPGLGLRLIYFSYDVKMKEKGDIPEGYSVSREKKERFSLILESASTNQTSMYLCASSSSTGVFGELFFGEGSRLTVL.

This chain uses TRBV3-1 (or the pseudogene TRBV3-2) with TRBJ2-2; 10 positions match TRBD1. Germline loops: CDR1 LGHDT, CDR2 YNNKEL (reference sequence). J was trimmed by 3 bases and V by 3 bases; bases with no gene match: 4. The CDR3 spans 16 residues. CDR3 bases: TGTGCCAGCAGCCATCGCGGGACAGGGGACACCGGGGAGCTGTTTTTT. Translating it yields CASSHRGTGDTGELFF.

The rearrangement joins TRBV18 to TRBJ1-1; D not resolved. Germline V gene lookup returns CDR1 KGHSH and CDR2 LQKENI. The CDR3 sequence is 12 residues long. Trimming stripped 2 bases from V and 10 bases from J, with 11 bases between. As DNA, the CDR3 is TGTGCCAGCTCACCATTACTCCCTATAGCTTTCTTT. It is translated as CASSPLLPIAFF.

The genes are TRBV11-2 and TRBJ2-5; 9 bases align to TRBD1. There are 15 residues in the CDR3. Germline loops: CDR1 SGHAT, CDR2 FQNNGV. The junction had 10 bases not matched to a gene; V was cut back by 2 bases and J by 9 bases. CDR3 sequence reads: CASSLLLGQGSAQYF. CDR3 in DNA: TGTGCCAGCAGCTTATTGCTGGGACAGGGATCCGCCCAGTACTTC.

The chain has TRBV2 and TRBJ1-1; 8 positions match TRBD1. Germline V lookup: CDR1 SNHLY, CDR2 FYNNEI. The trim removed 7 bases at V and 7 bases at J, leaving 5 bases unmatched. CDR3 length: 12 residues. For the CDR3, the DNA is TGTGCCAGCACTCTAGGACAGGGTGAAGCTTTCTTT. Translated, it gives CASTLGQGEAFF.

The chain is built from TRBV6-2 or TRBV6-3 and TRBJ1-5; perhaps TRBD1 as D (5 bases). Germline lookup yields CDR1 MNHEY and CDR2 SVGEGT. Trimming pared 4 bases from V and 5 bases from J, leaving 15 bases between. The CDR3 runs 15 residues. The chain's CDR3 is CASSSWGVSDQPQHF. The CDR3 nucleotides read TGTGCCAGCAGTTCCTGGGGGGTTTCCGATCAGCCCCAGCATTTT.

The rearrangement links TRBV5-4 to TRBJ1-1; D call uncertain. The length of the CDR3 is 14 residues. V lost 1 base and J lost 3, with 10 bases in between. Per germline, CDR1 SGHNT and CDR2 YYREEE (reference sequence). As DNA, the CDR3 is TGTGCCAGCAGCTTGAGATTGGCAGACACTGAAGCTTTCTTT. Its protein product is CASSLRLADTEAFF.

The V gene is TRBV11-2, the J gene TRBJ2-2; D not resolved. CDR1 is SGHAT and CDR2 is FQNNGV in the germline V gene. V was cut by 1 base and J by 1 base, with 7 bases left in between. The CDR3 sequence is 15 residues long. Here the CDR3 DNA reads TGTGCCAGCAGCTTAGGACTTATGAACACCGGGGAGCTGTTTTTT. Encoded protein: CASSLGLMNTGELFF.

This clone came up once. This chain links TRBV19 with TRBJ2-5; possibly TRBD2 for D (5 bases). This CDR3 spans 12 amino acids. V was trimmed by 2 bases and J by 5 bases, leaving 6 bases between them. Germline V lookup: CDR1 LNHDA, CDR2 SQIVND (reference sequence). The CDR3 here is CASSIRGETQYF. CDR3 in DNA: TGTGCCAGTAGTATAAGAGGGGAGACCCAGTACTTC.

This clone was seen a handful of times. This chain joins TRBV29-1 and TRBJ1-5; the match to TRBD1 covers 10 bases. Germline V gives CDR1 SQVTM, CDR2 ANQGSEA. V was pared by 6 bases and J by 6 bases, with 5 bases of the junction left unmatched. The CDR3 has 13 residues. The CDR3 spells CSVRQGAGQPQHF. In DNA form, the CDR3 reads TGCAGCGTGAGACAGGGGGCAGGTCAGCCCCAGCATTTT.

The chain is built from TRBV6-5 and TRBJ2-7; no clear D. The CDR3 extends over 11 amino acids. V lost 6 bases, J lost 4 bases, and 7 bases lay in between. Germline CDR1 is MNHEY and CDR2 is SVGAGI. CDR3: CASRRNYEQYF. In DNA, the CDR3 is TGTGCCAGCAGGAGGAATTACGAGCAGTACTTC.

The chain links TRBV10-3 to TRBJ2-1; 13 nucleotides align to TRBD2. The CDR3 consists of 13 residues. CDR1 is ENHRY and CDR2 is SYGVKD in the germline V gene. V was pared by 11 bases and J by 10 bases, with 8 bases of the junction left unmatched. The CDR3 loop reads CALGLAGDGEQFF. The CDR3 nucleotides read TGTGCCCTAGGACTAGCGGGGGACGGGGAGCAGTTCTTC.